This T cell receptor beta chain was identified during a study of blood T cells in healthy people across ages. Study-wide points: CMV infection status of these donors was not known.

Concerning this clonotype: Its antigen is still unknown. This may be a read error: a much more frequent sequence differs by one nucleotide.

In germline, CDR1 is SGHKS, CDR2 YYEKEE (reference sequence). The V and J ends lost 4 bases and 13 bases respectively, with 21 bases between them. The length of the CDR3 is 14 residues. Ten milliliters of peripheral blood were drawn from each donor. A second PCR of roughly 7 to 11 cycles used a sample-barcoded 5' primer and a J-beta primer mix. Researchers report that a template-switch adaptor with 12 random nucleotides tagged each cDNA molecule. TCRdb analysed the 5' RACE reads with MiXCR anew, one entry per CDR3 protein. The sample lists hundreds of thousands of distinct CDR3 sequences, about 43% occurring once.

The chain couples TRBV5-5 to TRBJ2-1, with D possibly being TRBD1 or TRBD2 (5 bases each). Sequenced input: blood. The origin of this receptor is a man at least 80 years old in good health. The CDR3 protein is CASSPRALGETQFF. CDR3 coding DNA: TGTGCCAGCAGCCCCAGGGCCCTCGGGGAGACCCAGTTCTTC.